The rows below give T cell receptor beta chains drawn from one sample of a study of cytomegalovirus exposure and HLA in healthy donors. Assay: immunoSEQ multiplex PCR; the TCRdb copy retains only in-frame clones and omits some. The profile shows 95,000 to 150,000 clones, 85% to 90% of them singletons. Sequenced sample: PBMCs. These receptors originate from a woman between 25 and 40 years old in good health and CMV-seronegative. Both conserved end residues are part of each CDR3. D genes are given only for firm matches. The size field is filled for only some rows; it gives once, few, many or a size class.

CDR3 protein,CDR3 DNA,D gene,J gene,V gene,clone size
CASSIAGVGTDTQYF,TGTGCCAGTAGTATTGCGGGGGTAGGGACAGATACGCAGTATTTT,TRBD2,TRBJ2-3,TRBV19,few
CASSRQGATGEQYF,TGTGCCAGCAGCCGACAGGGGGCTACGGGGGAGCAGTACTTC,TRBD1,TRBJ2-7,TRBV7-2,-
CASSSASGGLSYNEQFF,TGTGCCAGCAGCTCCGCTAGCGGGGGCCTATCCTACAATGAGCAGTTCTTC,TRBD2,TRBJ2-1,TRBV5-4,-
CASRVLAGETGELFF,TGTGCCAGCAGGGTCCTAGCGGGGGAGACCGGGGAGCTGTTTTTT,TRBD2,TRBJ2-2,TRBV6-1,-
CASSRTSGDYEQYF,TGTGCCAGCAGTAGGACTAGCGGGGACTACGAGCAGTACTTC,TRBD2,TRBJ2-7,TRBV6-5,-
CASSLYLAGYNEQFF,TGTGCCAGCAGTTTATACCTAGCGGGATACAATGAGCAGTTCTTC,TRBD2,TRBJ2-1,TRBV27,-
CASSLERTGRNGYTF,TGTGCCAGCAGCTTAGAGCGGACAGGGAGGAATGGCTACACCTTC,TRBD1,TRBJ1-2,TRBV7-2,-
CASSHTIPGGPNYGYTF,TGCGCCAGCAGCCATACTATCCCAGGGGGTCCTAACTATGGCTACACCTTC,TRBD1,TRBJ1-2,TRBV4-3,-
CASSPSFRGSSYGYTF,TGTGCCAGCAGCCCTAGTTTCAGGGGTAGTAGCTATGGCTACACCTTC,-,TRBJ1-2,TRBV7-6,once
CASSESGGASEQFF,TGTGCCAGCAGTGAATCCGGGGGGGCCTCTGAGCAGTTCTTC,TRBD2,TRBJ2-1,TRBV6-1,-
CASSRGGVAKNIQYF,TGTGCCAGCAGTCGAGGCGGGGTCGCCAAAAACATTCAGTACTTC,-,TRBJ2-4,TRBV27,-
CASSVRLAGGNTGELFF,TGTGCCAGCAGCGTAAGGCTAGCGGGGGGAAACACCGGGGAGCTGTTTTTT,TRBD2,TRBJ2-2,TRBV9,-
CASSPGQVGYGYTF,TGTGCCAGCAGCCCTGGACAGGTGGGCTATGGCTACACCTTC,TRBD1,TRBJ1-2,TRBV5-6,-
CSARDNYEQYF,TGCAGTGCTAGGGACAACTACGAGCAGTACTTC,-,TRBJ2-7,TRBV20-1,-
CASRTGTGIEKLFF,TGTGCCAGCAGAACCGGGACAGGGATCGAAAAACTGTTTTTT,TRBD1,TRBJ1-4,TRBV2,few
CDVTAGTRSSYGANVLTF,TGTGACGTAACGGCCGGGACAAGGTCCAGTTACGGGGCCAACGTCCTGACTTTC,-,TRBJ2-6,TRBV7-9,-
CASSEDGLGDEQFF,TGTGCCAGCAGTGAAGATGGACTCGGCGATGAGCAGTTCTTC,-,TRBJ2-1,TRBV6-1,-
CASSQDPGGLETQYF,TGCGCCAGCAGCCAAGACCCAGGGGGCTTGGAGACCCAGTACTTC,TRBD1,TRBJ2-5,TRBV4-1,-
CAIGPSGGLSYEQYF,TGTGCCATCGGCCCCAGCGGGGGGCTCTCCTACGAGCAGTACTTC,TRBD2,TRBJ2-7,TRBV10-3,-
CASSIGANTEAFF,TGTGCCAGTAGTATAGGAGCGAACACTGAAGCTTTCTTT,-,TRBJ1-1,TRBV19,-
CASSVHDNSNPGNTIYF,TGTGCCAGCAGCGTACACGATAACAGCAATCCTGGAAACACCATATATTTT,-,TRBJ1-3,TRBV13,-
CSAENRDTAFF,TGCAGTGCTGAGAACCGGGACACAGCTTTCTTT,-,TRBJ1-1,TRBV20-1,-
CASSVEAVGTDTQYF,TGTGCCAGCAGCGTAGAGGCGGTTGGCACAGATACGCAGTATTTT,-,TRBJ2-3,TRBV9,-
CASSPGTQAHTEAFF,TGCGCCAGCAGCCCCGGGACACAGGCGCACACTGAAGCTTTCTTT,-,TRBJ1-1,TRBV4-1,-
CASSPRTSGGYEQYF,TGTGCCAGCAGCCCGCGGACTAGCGGGGGATACGAGCAGTACTTC,-,TRBJ2-7,TRBV21-1,-
CASSEWWARQGGTEAFF,TGTGCCAGCAGTGAATGGTGGGCTAGACAGGGAGGCACTGAAGCTTTCTTT,TRBD1,TRBJ1-1,TRBV2,-
CASSLVTGGVGSNEKLFF,TGTGCCAGCAGCTTAGTAACGGGGGGCGTAGGATCTAATGAAAAACTGTTTTTT,-,TRBJ1-4,TRBV7-2,-
CASSPTGVDTEAFF,TGTGCCAGCTCACCGACAGGGGTAGACACTGAAGCTTTCTTT,TRBD1,TRBJ1-1,TRBV18,-
CASSLQLAGGTDTQYF,TGCGCCAGCAGCCTTCAACTAGCGGGGGGCACAGATACGCAGTATTTT,TRBD2,TRBJ2-3,TRBV5-1,-
CASSPLLTSGPGTQYF,TGTGCCAGCAGCCCCCTCTTAACTAGCGGACCGGGGACCCAGTACTTC,TRBD2,TRBJ2-5,TRBV7-8,-
CASSVVRATEAFF,TGTGCCAGCAGTGTGGTCAGGGCCACTGAAGCTTTCTTT,-,TRBJ1-1,TRBV6-1,-
CAWSGTGSRPPLHF,TGTGCCTGGAGTGGTACAGGGTCGCGGCCACCCCTCCACTTT,-,TRBJ1-6,TRBV30,-
CASTEGATEAFF,TGTGCCAGCACCGAGGGTGCCACTGAAGCTTTCTTT,-,TRBJ1-1,TRBV2,-
CASSLGAEQYF,TGTGCCAGCAGTTTGGGGGCCGAGCAGTACTTC,-,TRBJ2-7,TRBV6-1,-
CASSLGGGTDTQYF,TGTGCCAGCAGTTTGGGGGGGGGCACAGATACGCAGTATTTT,TRBD2,TRBJ2-3,TRBV27,-
CASRGQGASNQPQHF,TGTGCCAGCAGGGGACAGGGGGCGAGCAATCAGCCCCAGCATTTT,TRBD1,TRBJ1-5,TRBV6-1,-
CASSFMASGGLMSANEQFF,TGTGCCAGCAGCTTTATGGCTAGCGGGGGCCTTATGTCGGCCAATGAGCAGTTCTTC,TRBD2,TRBJ2-1,TRBV5-6,-
CASSLGTTREQFF,TGCGCCAGCAGCCTGGGGACTACACGAGAGCAGTTCTTC,TRBD2,TRBJ2-1,TRBV5-1,-
CSGRTSGDGAEQFF,TGCAGCGGCCGGACTAGCGGGGATGGGGCTGAGCAGTTCTTC,TRBD2,TRBJ2-1,TRBV29-1,-
CASSAGGNQPQHF,TGTGCCAGCAGCGCGGGGGGCAATCAGCCCCAGCATTTT,-,TRBJ1-5,TRBV5-6,-
CASSEAGQGTEAFF,TGTGCCAGCAGTGAAGCGGGACAAGGGACTGAAGCTTTCTTT,-,TRBJ1-1,TRBV6-1,few
CASSQDGGGGTGARDEQFF,TGCGCCAGCAGCCAAGACGGAGGGGGCGGGACAGGGGCTCGCGATGAGCAGTTCTTC,TRBD1,TRBJ2-1,TRBV4-1,-
CASWNPGVNNEKLFF,TGTGCCAGTTGGAACCCAGGGGTAAATAATGAAAAACTGTTTTTT,-,TRBJ1-4,TRBV2,-
CASSSGTSGTGELFF,TGCGCCAGCAGCTCCGGGACTAGCGGTACCGGGGAGCTGTTTTTT,TRBD2,TRBJ2-2,TRBV5-1,-
CASSVAGSTYEQYF,TGTGCCAGCAGCGTAGCGGGTAGCACCTACGAGCAGTACTTC,-,TRBJ2-7,TRBV9,-
CASSAGQGDFDEQYF,TGTGCCAGTAGTGCCGGACAGGGGGACTTCGACGAGCAGTACTTC,TRBD1,TRBJ2-7,TRBV19,-
CASSLAWTGGTDTQYF,TGTGCCAGCAGCTTAGCGTGGACGGGGGGAACCGATACGCAGTATTTT,TRBD2,TRBJ2-3,TRBV7-2,-
CASSLATGANTEAFF,TGTGCCAGCAGCTTAGCGACAGGAGCGAACACTGAAGCTTTCTTT,-,TRBJ1-1,TRBV11-1,-
CATSDSYGYTF,TGTGCCACCAGCGATAGCTATGGCTACACCTTC,-,TRBJ1-2,TRBV15,-
CASSSQTGDYGYTF,TGTGCCAGCAGTTCCCAGACAGGGGACTATGGCTACACCTTC,TRBD1,TRBJ1-2,TRBV6-6,-
CATSTGGTAIEQYF,TGTGCCACCAGCACCGGAGGGACAGCTATCGAGCAGTACTTC,-,TRBJ2-7,TRBV15,-
CATSRGVTGSYEQYF,TGTGCCACCAGTCGGGGGGTCACCGGCTCCTACGAGCAGTACTTC,TRBD2,TRBJ2-7,TRBV6-1,-
CASSASGVSYDEQFF,TGTGCCAGCAGTGCCAGCGGGGTAAGTTACGATGAGCAGTTCTTC,TRBD2,TRBJ2-1,TRBV2,-
CASSVGAGANYNEQFF,TGTGCCAGCAGCGTAGGGGCAGGGGCTAACTACAATGAGCAGTTCTTC,-,TRBJ2-1,TRBV9,-
CASSPGGGADTQYF,TGTGCCAGCAGCCCGGGGGGGGGAGCAGATACGCAGTATTTT,TRBD2,TRBJ2-3,TRBV6-6,-
CASSPNPGTSGGAREQYF,TGTGCCAGCAGCCCGAACCCCGGGACTAGCGGGGGGGCACGGGAGCAGTACTTC,TRBD2,TRBJ2-7,TRBV7-2,-
CASREGLYTGELFF,TGTGCCAGCAGGGAGGGACTCTACACCGGGGAGCTGTTTTTT,-,TRBJ2-2,TRBV7-2,-
CASRNYGGARETQYF,TGTGCCAGCAGAAATTACGGGGGGGCGAGGGAGACCCAGTACTTC,TRBD2,TRBJ2-5,TRBV2,-
CASSPSRATNEKLFF,TGTGCCAGCAGCCCTAGCCGGGCTACTAATGAAAAACTGTTTTTT,-,TRBJ1-4,TRBV7-2,-
CASSLASGRSYYGYTF,TGTGCCAGCAGCTTAGCGTCCGGGAGGTCCTACTATGGCTACACCTTC,-,TRBJ1-2,TRBV7-8,-